This T cell receptor beta chain originates from a study of blood T cell repertoires in COVID-19. On the study more broadly: From the United States, Italy and Spain came samples of acute and convalescent COVID-19.

Per the study methods: For nucleated cells, counts were estimated from reference gene primer amplification. Repertoires were generated with immunoSEQ multiplex PCR, while TCRdb's copy carries only in-frame clones and drops some. The DNA was the basis for D and trimming; V, J and clone size are from that table. The sample lists 200,000 to 250,000 clones; approximately 86% were seen once. The CDR3 contains 14 residues. V lost 5 bases and J 2 bases, leaving 13 bases between the germline ends. Germline loops: CDR1 SGHAT, CDR2 FQNNGV. The rearrangement links TRBV11-2 to TRBJ2-7; tentative D call: TRBD2 (5 bases). The clonotype comes from a woman aged 45-65 years with acute COVID-19. The sequencing sample was made of PBMCs or T cells enriched from blood (not recorded which). In DNA form, the CDR3 reads TGTGCCAGCAGCCCCGACTATATCCCCTACGAGCAGTACTTC. This sequence encodes CASSPDYIPYEQYF.